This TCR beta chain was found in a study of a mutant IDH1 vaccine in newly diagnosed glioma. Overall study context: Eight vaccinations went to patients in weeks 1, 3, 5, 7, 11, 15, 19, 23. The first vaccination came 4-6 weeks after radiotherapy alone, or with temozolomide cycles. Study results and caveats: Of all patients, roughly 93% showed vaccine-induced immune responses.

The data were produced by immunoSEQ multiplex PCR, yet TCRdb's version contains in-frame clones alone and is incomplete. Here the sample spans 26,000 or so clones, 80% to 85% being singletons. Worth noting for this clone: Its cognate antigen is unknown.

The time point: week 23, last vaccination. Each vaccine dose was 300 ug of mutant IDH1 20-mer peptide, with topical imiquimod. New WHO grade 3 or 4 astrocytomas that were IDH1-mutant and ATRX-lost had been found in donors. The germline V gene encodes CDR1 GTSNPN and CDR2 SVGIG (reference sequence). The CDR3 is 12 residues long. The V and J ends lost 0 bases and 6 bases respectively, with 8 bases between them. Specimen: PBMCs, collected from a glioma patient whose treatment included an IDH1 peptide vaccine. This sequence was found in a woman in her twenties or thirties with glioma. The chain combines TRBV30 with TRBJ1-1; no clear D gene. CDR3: CAWSVSGSEAFF. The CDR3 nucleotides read TGTGCCTGGAGTGTTTCCGGATCTGAAGCTTTCTTT.